These T cell receptor beta chains were read from a single sample in a study of blood T cell repertoires in COVID-19. Here immunoSEQ multiplex PCR was the method, and the copy in TCRdb shows in-frame clones only, minus some. The sample records tens of thousands of clones, just under 80% being singletons. The sample consisted of peripheral blood. These receptors all come from a man older than 75 with acute or convalescent COVID-19. Each CDR3 is given with its conserved first and last residue. Fields, in order: D gene, clone size, J gene, V gene, CDR3 protein, CDR3 DNA. The D gene is left open where the match is weak. Clone size is not always given. Where it is, it says once, few, many or a class for expanded clones.

D gene: TRBD1; clone size: NA; J gene: TRBJ1-1; V gene: TRBV3-1/TRBV3-2; CDR3 protein: CASSPGQVTLGTEAFF; CDR3 DNA: TGTGCCAGCAGCCCAGGACAGGTTACCTTGGGGACTGAAGCTTTCTTT
D gene: TRBD1; clone size: NA; J gene: TRBJ1-2; V gene: TRBV19; CDR3 protein: CASSIGNRGFDGYTF; CDR3 DNA: TGTGCCAGTAGTATAGGTAACAGGGGCTTTGATGGCTACACCTTC
D gene: TRBD2; clone size: NA; J gene: TRBJ2-1; V gene: TRBV11-2; CDR3 protein: CASSLAGGNNEQFF; CDR3 DNA: TGTGCCAGCAGCTTAGCGGGGGGGAACAATGAGCAGTTCTTC
D gene: NA; clone size: NA; J gene: TRBJ1-2; V gene: TRBV4-3; CDR3 protein: CASSQGFIGAYGYTF; CDR3 DNA: TGCGCCAGCAGCCAAGGGTTTATTGGGGCGTATGGCTACACCTTC
D gene: TRBD1; clone size: NA; J gene: TRBJ2-7; V gene: TRBV6-2/TRBV6-3; CDR3 protein: CASSLTGVKNEQYF; CDR3 DNA: TGTGCCAGCAGCCTGACAGGGGTAAAAAACGAGCAGTACTTC
D gene: NA; clone size: NA; J gene: TRBJ2-2; V gene: TRBV5-6; CDR3 protein: CASSSWGPGDTGELFF; CDR3 DNA: TGTGCCAGCAGCTCATGGGGTCCAGGGGACACCGGGGAGCTGTTTTTT
D gene: NA; clone size: once; J gene: TRBJ1-1; V gene: TRBV27; CDR3 protein: CASRVQGYTEAFF; CDR3 DNA: TGTGCCAGCAGGGTTCAGGGGTACACTGAAGCTTTCTTT
D gene: TRBD1; clone size: NA; J gene: TRBJ1-5; V gene: TRBV19; CDR3 protein: CASNDRTGHYQPQHF; CDR3 DNA: TGTGCCAGTAATGACCGGACAGGGCATTATCAGCCCCAGCATTTT
D gene: NA; clone size: few; J gene: TRBJ2-3; V gene: TRBV5-1; CDR3 protein: CASSLGLGLGTQYF; CDR3 DNA: TGCGCCAGCAGCTTGGGCCTGGGACTGGGTACGCAGTATTTT
D gene: NA; clone size: NA; J gene: TRBJ1-1; V gene: TRBV5-4; CDR3 protein: CASSLGLFLNTEAFF; CDR3 DNA: TGTGCCAGCAGCTTGGGACTTTTCCTGAACACTGAAGCTTTCTTT
D gene: TRBD2; clone size: NA; J gene: TRBJ2-2; V gene: TRBV19; CDR3 protein: CASSIGGFNTGELFF; CDR3 DNA: TGTGCCAGTAGTATCGGGGGGTTCAACACCGGGGAGCTGTTTTTT
D gene: NA; clone size: NA; J gene: TRBJ2-7; V gene: TRBV7-6; CDR3 protein: CASSTGGGSYEQYF; CDR3 DNA: TGTGCCAGCAGCACTGGAGGCGGATCCTACGAGCAGTACTTC
D gene: TRBD1; clone size: NA; J gene: TRBJ2-7; V gene: TRBV7-9; CDR3 protein: CASSPGGTGSYEQYF; CDR3 DNA: TGTGCCAGCAGCCCAGGGGGGACAGGGTCGTACGAGCAGTACTTC
D gene: TRBD1; clone size: few; J gene: TRBJ1-2; V gene: TRBV2; CDR3 protein: CASKRGPDYGYTF; CDR3 DNA: TGTGCCAGCAAGAGGGGGCCGGACTATGGCTACACCTTC
D gene: TRBD1; clone size: NA; J gene: TRBJ1-1; V gene: TRBV7-9; CDR3 protein: CASSPSGTGRHTEAFF; CDR3 DNA: TGTGCCAGCAGCCCGTCCGGGACAGGGAGGCACACTGAAGCTTTCTTT
D gene: TRBD1; clone size: few; J gene: TRBJ1-1; V gene: TRBV7-9; CDR3 protein: CASSGEGAGTEAFF; CDR3 DNA: TGTGCCAGCAGCGGTGAGGGGGCAGGGACTGAAGCTTTCTTT
D gene: NA; clone size: NA; J gene: TRBJ2-1; V gene: TRBV10-3; CDR3 protein: CAISEGPKQFF; CDR3 DNA: TGTGCCATCAGTGAGGGGCCAAAGCAGTTCTTC
D gene: TRBD2; clone size: NA; J gene: TRBJ2-5; V gene: TRBV13; CDR3 protein: CASSLKLAGIQETQYF; CDR3 DNA: TGTGCCAGCAGCTTAAAGCTAGCGGGGATCCAAGAGACCCAGTACTTC
D gene: TRBD2; clone size: NA; J gene: TRBJ2-3; V gene: TRBV2; CDR3 protein: CASTGTSGGGTQYF; CDR3 DNA: TGTGCCAGCACCGGGACTAGCGGGGGTGGTACGCAGTATTTT
D gene: NA; clone size: few; J gene: TRBJ1-4; V gene: TRBV4-2; CDR3 protein: CASSQGGGTNNEKLFF; CDR3 DNA: TGTGCCAGCAGCCAAGGAGGCGGGACCAATAATGAAAAACTGTTTTTT
D gene: TRBD2; clone size: once; J gene: TRBJ2-3; V gene: TRBV9; CDR3 protein: CASSGRLAGGPATQYF; CDR3 DNA: TGTGCCAGCAGCGGGAGACTAGCGGGGGGGCCGGCTACGCAGTATTTT
D gene: TRBD1; clone size: NA; J gene: TRBJ2-1; V gene: TRBV7-3; CDR3 protein: CASSRYGTGPEQFF; CDR3 DNA: TGTGCCAGCAGCCGATATGGGACAGGGCCAGAGCAGTTCTTC
D gene: NA; clone size: NA; J gene: TRBJ1-2; V gene: TRBV5-1; CDR3 protein: CASSLDSNYGYTF; CDR3 DNA: TGCGCCAGCAGCTTGGACAGTAACTATGGCTACACCTTC